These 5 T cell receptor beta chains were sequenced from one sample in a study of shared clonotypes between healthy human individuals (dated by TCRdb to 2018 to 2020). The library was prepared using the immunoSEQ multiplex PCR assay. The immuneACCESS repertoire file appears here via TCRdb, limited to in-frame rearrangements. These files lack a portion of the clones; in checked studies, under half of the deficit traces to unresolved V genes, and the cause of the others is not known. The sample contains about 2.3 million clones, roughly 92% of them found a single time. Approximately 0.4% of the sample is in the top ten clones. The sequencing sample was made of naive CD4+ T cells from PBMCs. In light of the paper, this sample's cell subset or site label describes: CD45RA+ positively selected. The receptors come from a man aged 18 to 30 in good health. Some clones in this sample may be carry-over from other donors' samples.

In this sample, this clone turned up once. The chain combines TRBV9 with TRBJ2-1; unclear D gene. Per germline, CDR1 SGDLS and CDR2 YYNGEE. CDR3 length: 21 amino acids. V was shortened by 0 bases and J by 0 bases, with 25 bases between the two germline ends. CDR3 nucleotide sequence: TGTGCCAGCAGCGTAGTAGGGCTAACTGGGGATTGGAAGAGCTCCTACAATGAGCAGTTCTTC. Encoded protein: CASSVVGLTGDWKSSYNEQFF. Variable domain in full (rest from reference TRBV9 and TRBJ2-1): DSGVTQTPKHLITATGQRVTLRCSPRSGDLSVYWYQQSLDQGLQFLIQYYNGEERAKGNILERFSAQQFPDLHSELNLSSLELGDSALYFCASSVVGLTGDWKSSYNEQFFGPGTRLTVL.

CDR3 sequence reads: CASHQEAGANVLTF. Written as DNA, the CDR3 is TGTGCCAGCCACCAAGAAGCTGGGGCCAACGTCCTGACTTTC. The chain links TRBV2 to TRBJ2-6; no clear D gene. The CDR3 loop spans 14 amino acids. Germline values: CDR1 SNHLY, CDR2 FYNNEI. The V end was cut by 8 bases, the J end by 2 bases, with 10 bases between.

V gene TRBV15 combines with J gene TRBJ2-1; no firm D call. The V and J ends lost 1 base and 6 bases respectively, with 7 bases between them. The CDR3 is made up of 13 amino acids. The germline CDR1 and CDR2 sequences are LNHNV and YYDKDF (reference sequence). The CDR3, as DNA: TGTGCCACCAGCAGAGCCAGGTTCAATGAGCAGTTCTTC. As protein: CATSRARFNEQFF.

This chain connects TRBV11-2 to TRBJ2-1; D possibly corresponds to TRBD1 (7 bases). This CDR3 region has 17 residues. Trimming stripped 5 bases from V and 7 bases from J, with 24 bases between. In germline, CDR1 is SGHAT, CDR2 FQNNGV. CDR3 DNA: TGTGCCAGCAGCCCAGGGGGGACCCAGGGGTTAGGTAATGAGCAGTTCTTC. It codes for CASSPGGTQGLGNEQFF.

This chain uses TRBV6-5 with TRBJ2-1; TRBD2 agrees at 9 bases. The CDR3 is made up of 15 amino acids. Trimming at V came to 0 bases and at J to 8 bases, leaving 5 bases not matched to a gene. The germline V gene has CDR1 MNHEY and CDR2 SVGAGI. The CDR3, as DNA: TGTGCCAGCAGTTACTCCCCCGGGACTAGCTATGAGCAGTTCTTC. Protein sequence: CASSYSPGTSYEQFF.